The source of this T cell receptor (beta chain) is a study of T-cell reconstitution after alpha-beta-depleted transplantation in children. Molecular barcoding with unique molecular identifiers was used for the TCRbeta library. Each CDR3 protein gets one entry after TCRdb re-called the PCR reads with MiXCR. This sample has about 210,000 distinct CDR3 sequences, with under 20% found just once. This CDR3 is 13 amino acids long. V was trimmed by 5 bases and J by 1 base, leaving 6 bases between them. Germline V gene lookup returns CDR1 SGHTA and CDR2 FQGNSA. In regard to this clonotype: Its antigen remains unknown.

General study results and limits: In patients about two months after transplant, alpha-beta T cells reportedly arose from several hundred expanded graft clones. Surviving thymic progenitors and recipient T cells were the source of high TCRbeta diversity at day 60 in some patients. One year after transplant, T-cell counts and diversity came mostly from newly produced T cells.

This TCR was recovered from a male patient between 2 and 10 years old who had a stem cell transplant for acute lymphoblastic leukemia, so the T cells may come from the graft donor. Sequenced here: PBMCs, mostly from graft donor cells, sampled 360 days after TCRalphabeta/CD19-depleted stem cell transplant. This rearrangement joins TRBV7-2 to TRBJ1-5; D is undetermined. DNA of the CDR3: TGTGCCAGCAGCCCTCAGAGCAATCAGCCCCAGCATTTT. The encoded protein is CASSPQSNQPQHF.